The source of this TCR beta chain is a study of CD8+CD57+ T cells in acquired aplastic anemia. Broader study findings: Both patients and controls carried the same twenty-nine CD8+ CDR3 sequences.

This clonotype was observed at least ten times. Its antigen is still unknown. Genomic DNA constituted the template upon which TCR beta VDJ and CDR3 profiling was performed. TCRdb itself ran the reads through MiXCR, one entry per CDR3 protein. The repertoire includes fewer than 250,000 distinct CDR3 sequences, around half of them detected once, and 7.8% sits in the top ten. This CDR3 is built from 15 residues. Germline trimming cut 5 bases from V and 6 bases from J; bases unmatched to any gene: 10. Germline V gives CDR1 SGHVS, CDR2 FQNEAQ. The patients chosen for sequencing had shown expansion of CD8+CD57+ cells (detected by flow cytometry).

V is TRBV7-8 and J is TRBJ2-7; 10 bases map to TRBD1. Sequenced: sorted CD4+, CD8+, or CD8+CD57+ T cells (not recorded which) from PBMCs. The source is a human donor with aplastic anemia. This CDR3 is CASSGPDRGQSEQYF. The CDR3 bases are TGTGCCAGCAGCGGACCCGACAGGGGGCAAAGCGAGCAGTACTTC. Complete variable domain (other parts from reference TRBV7-8 and TRBJ2-7): GAGVSQSPRYKVAKRGQDVALRCDPISGHVSLFWYQQALGQGPEFLTYFQNEAQLDKSGLPSDRFFAERPEGSVSTLKIQRTQQEDSAVYLCASSGPDRGQSEQYFGPGTRLTVT.